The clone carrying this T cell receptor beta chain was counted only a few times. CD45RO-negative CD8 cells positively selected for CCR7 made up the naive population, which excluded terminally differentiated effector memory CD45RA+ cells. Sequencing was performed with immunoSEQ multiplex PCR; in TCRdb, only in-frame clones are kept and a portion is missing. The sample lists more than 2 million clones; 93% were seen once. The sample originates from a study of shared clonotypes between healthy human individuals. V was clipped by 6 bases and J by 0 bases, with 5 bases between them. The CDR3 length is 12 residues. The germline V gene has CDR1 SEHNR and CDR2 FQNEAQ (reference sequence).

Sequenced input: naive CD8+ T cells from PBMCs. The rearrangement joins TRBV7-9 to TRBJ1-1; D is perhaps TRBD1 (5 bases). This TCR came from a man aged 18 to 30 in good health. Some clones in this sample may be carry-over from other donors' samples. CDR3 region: CASRTVNTEAFF. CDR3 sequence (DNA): TGTGCCAGCAGGACAGTGAACACTGAAGCTTTCTTT.